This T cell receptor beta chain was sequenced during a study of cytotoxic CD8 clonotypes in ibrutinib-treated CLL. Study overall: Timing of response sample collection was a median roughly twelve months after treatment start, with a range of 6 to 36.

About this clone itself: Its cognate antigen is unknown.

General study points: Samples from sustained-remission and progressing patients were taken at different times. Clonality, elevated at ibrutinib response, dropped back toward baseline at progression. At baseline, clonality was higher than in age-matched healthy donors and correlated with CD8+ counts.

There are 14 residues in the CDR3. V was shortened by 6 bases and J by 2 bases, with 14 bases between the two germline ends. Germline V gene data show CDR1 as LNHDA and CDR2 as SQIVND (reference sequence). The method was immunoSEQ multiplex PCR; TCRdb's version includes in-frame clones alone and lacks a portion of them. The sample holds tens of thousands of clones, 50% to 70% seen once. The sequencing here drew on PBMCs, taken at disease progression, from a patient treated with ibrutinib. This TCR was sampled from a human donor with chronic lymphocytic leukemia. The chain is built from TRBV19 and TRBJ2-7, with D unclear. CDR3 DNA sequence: TGTGCCAGTAGGCAGGCAGGCGCCACCTACGAGCAGTACTTC. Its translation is CASRQAGATYEQYF.